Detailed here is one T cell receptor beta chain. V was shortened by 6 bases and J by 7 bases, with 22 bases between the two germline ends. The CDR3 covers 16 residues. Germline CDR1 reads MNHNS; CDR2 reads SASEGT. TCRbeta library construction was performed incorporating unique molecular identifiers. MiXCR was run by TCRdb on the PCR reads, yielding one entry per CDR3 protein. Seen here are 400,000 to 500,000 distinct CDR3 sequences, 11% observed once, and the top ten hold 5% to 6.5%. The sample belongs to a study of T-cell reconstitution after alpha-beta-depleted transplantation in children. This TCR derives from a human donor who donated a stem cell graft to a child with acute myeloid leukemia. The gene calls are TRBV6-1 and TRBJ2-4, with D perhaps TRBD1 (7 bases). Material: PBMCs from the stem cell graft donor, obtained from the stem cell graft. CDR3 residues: CASSPAEGATRNIQYF. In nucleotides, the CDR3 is TGTGCCAGCAGCCCCGCGGAGGGGGCTACTAGGAACATTCAGTACTTC.